Given below is one T cell receptor beta chain in context. Its antigen is as yet unknown. The donors were members of the validation cohort comprising 120 subjects, separate from the roughly 680-subject first cohort. The CDR3 contains 14 residues. The trim removed 1 base at V and 3 bases at J, leaving 2 bases unmatched. Germline lookup yields CDR1 LGHNA and CDR2 YNFKEQ. This specimen belongs to a study of cytomegalovirus exposure and HLA in healthy donors. In the study overall: The same platform was used for the 120 validation repertoires and the 600 to 700 first-cohort repertoires, a later analysis reported. Study-level points and caveats: While the bulk of TCR sequences proved rare, some public TCRs turned up in many donors.

Using immunoSEQ multiplex PCR, the repertoire was profiled, and TCRdb retains in-frame clones only, with some absent. The sample has about 220,000 clones, about 89% seen once; the top ten hold more than 1%. The source is a young woman in good health and CMV-seronegative. The V call is TRBV4-2, the J call TRBJ1-2, with 7 nucleotides matching TRBD1. What was sequenced was PBMCs. CDR3 DNA: TGTGCCAGCAGCCAAGCGGACAGGTACTATGGCTACACCTTC. It is translated as CASSQADRYYGYTF.